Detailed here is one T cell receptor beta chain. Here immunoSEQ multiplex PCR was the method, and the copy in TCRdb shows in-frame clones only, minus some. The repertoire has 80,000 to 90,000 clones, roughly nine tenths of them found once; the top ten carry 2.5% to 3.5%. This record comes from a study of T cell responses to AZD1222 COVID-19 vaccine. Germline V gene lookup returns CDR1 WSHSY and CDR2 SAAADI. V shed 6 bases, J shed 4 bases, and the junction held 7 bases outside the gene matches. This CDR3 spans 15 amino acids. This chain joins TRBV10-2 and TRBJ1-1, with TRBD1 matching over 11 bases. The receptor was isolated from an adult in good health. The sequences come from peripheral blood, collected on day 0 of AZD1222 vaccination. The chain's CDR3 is CASRPDRGRITEAFF. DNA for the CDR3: TGCGCCAGCAGGCCGGACAGGGGGCGCATCACTGAAGCTTTCTTT.